The 19 T cell receptor beta chains listed next were all sequenced from one sample in a study of T cell repertoires in cytomegalovirus infection. TCRdb re-derived calls from the reads in MiXCR, one entry per CDR3 protein. In the table there are roughly 160,000 distinct CDR3 sequences, roughly 22% of which are singletons. No antigen has been identified for these receptors. This sample comprised CD8+ T cells from cultured PBMCs, obtained from culture after CMV antigen stimulation. All receptors derive from a human donor in good health (CMV status not recorded). Some clones in this sample may be carry-over from other donors' samples.

In its sample, this clonotype was seen a few times. V and J are TRBV7-9 and TRBJ2-1; possibly TRBD2 for D (6 bases). Trimming stripped 5 bases from V and 0 bases from J, with 11 bases between. Germline-derived CDR1 and CDR2 are SEHNR and FQNEAQ (reference sequence). This CDR3 contains 15 residues. CDR3 coding DNA: TGTGCCAGCAGCCGGGACTCCAGCTCCTACAATGAGCAGTTCTTC. It yields the protein CASSRDSSSYNEQFF.

This chain connects TRBV6-2 or TRBV6-3 to TRBJ2-1; D is unresolved. The CDR3 has 13 residues. V gave up 2 bases and J gave up 8 bases, with 10 bases separating them. CDR1 is MNHEY and CDR2 is SVGEGT in the germline V gene. The CDR3 DNA sequence: TGTGCCAGCAGTTACGTCAGCATGGATGAGCAGTTCTTC. This codes for CASSYVSMDEQFF.

This chain uses TRBV7-6 with TRBJ2-1; no definite D call. Trimming shortened V by 5 bases and J by 7 bases, and 12 bases separated the two germline ends. CDR1 and CDR2 (germline): SGHVS, FNYEAQ. CDR3 length: 13 amino acids. The CDR3 protein is CASSPKVWNEQFF. DNA for the CDR3: TGTGCCAGCAGCCCGAAAGTGTGGAATGAGCAGTTCTTC.

A word on this clonotype: One junction end disagrees with the germline gene, perhaps due to a read error. The rearrangement joins TRBV12-3 or TRBV12-4 to TRBJ2-7; 8 bases map to TRBD1. The CDR3 loop spans 11 amino acids. The CDR3, as DNA: TGTGCCAGCAGCCTAGGGGACAGGACTCAATTC. This codes for CASSLGDRTQF.

V gene TRBV20-1 combines with J gene TRBJ2-2, with a weak D call TRBD2 (6 bases). The CDR3 sequence is 15 residues long. V lost 2 bases, J lost 3 bases, and 13 bases lay in between. CDR1 and CDR2 (germline): DFQATT, SNEGSKA (reference sequence). The CDR3, as DNA: TGCAGTGCTAGAACTGCCAGGGAGGACACCGGGGAGCTGTTTTTT. The encoded protein is CSARTAREDTGELFF.

This rearrangement joins TRBV7-2 to TRBJ1-2; TRBD1 might be the D (5 bases). Deletions cut 1 base from V and 7 bases from J, with 16 bases between. The CDR3 has 15 amino acids. The germline V gene has CDR1 SGHTA and CDR2 FQGNSA. CDR3 amino acids: CASSLGGRRLSGYTF. The DNA for the CDR3 is TGTGCCAGCAGCTTAGGGGGCAGGAGACTTTCTGGCTACACCTTC.

The rearrangement joins TRBV9 to TRBJ2-1; 8 bases map to TRBD1. Unmatched junction bases numbered 12, after V lost 4 bases and J lost 6 bases. The germline V gene encodes CDR1 SGDLS and CDR2 YYNGEE. This CDR3 region has 16 residues. This chain's CDR3 is CASSSPRQGAGNEQFF. DNA for the CDR3: TGTGCCAGCAGCTCACCCCGGCAGGGGGCCGGCAATGAGCAGTTCTTC. Based on the CDR3 plus reference TRBV9 and TRBJ2-1, the full variable domain is DSGVTQTPKHLITATGQRVTLRCSPRSGDLSVYWYQQSLDQGLQFLIQYYNGEERAKGNILERFSAQQFPDLHSELNLSSLELGDSALYFCASSSPRQGAGNEQFFGPGTRLTVL.

This chain joins TRBV10-3 and TRBJ2-2, with 8 bases aligning to TRBD1. The CDR3 spans 16 residues. The germline CDR1 and CDR2 sequences are ENHRY and SYGVKD. Trimming removed 2 bases from V and 4 bases from J; junction bases left unmatched: 6. The CDR3 region has the DNA TGTGCCATCAGTGAGCCCCGGACAGGGTTCACCGGGGAGCTGTTTTTT. Translation: CAISEPRTGFTGELFF.

The chain recombines TRBV9 with TRBJ1-2; 7 bases match TRBD1. Trimming removed 2 bases from V and 5 bases from J; junction bases left unmatched: 0. CDR1 and CDR2 (germline): SGDLS, YYNGEE. This CDR3 is built from 12 residues. The CDR3 DNA follows: TGTGCCAGCAGCGTGACAGGGTATGGCTACACCTTC. As protein: CASSVTGYGYTF.

The chain is built from TRBV20-1 and TRBJ1-6; 7 bases match TRBD1. In germline, CDR1 is DFQATT, CDR2 SNEGSKA (reference sequence). The CDR3 is 15 residues long. V dropped 6 bases and J dropped 8; count of bases not matched to a gene: 13. Here the CDR3 DNA reads TGCAGTGCAAGAAAGACAGGGAGTCCCTATTCACCCCTCCACTTT. This encodes CSARKTGSPYSPLHF.

This clonotype was recorded a few times. This chain connects TRBV7-8 to TRBJ2-7; D is ambiguous. The CDR3 length is 13 residues. V shed 9 bases and J shed 2 bases, with 14 bases lying between them. Per germline, CDR1 SGHVS and CDR2 FQNEAQ. The CDR3 is CARTPSGTYEQYF. CDR3 bases: TGTGCCAGGACCCCTTCTGGGACCTACGAGCAGTACTTC.

The chain has TRBV3-1 and TRBJ1-1; a possible D gene is TRBD1 (5 bases). The CDR3 is 16 residues long. V lost 0 bases and J 5 bases, leaving 16 bases between the germline ends. CDR1 is LGHDT, CDR2 YNNKEL, per germline (reference sequence). The CDR3 DNA is TGTGCCAGCAGCCAAGAGCCCGAGGGGATAAGGACTGAAGCTTTCTTT. Its protein is CASSQEPEGIRTEAFF.

The sample holds a few counts of this clonotype. The gene calls are TRBV7-8 and TRBJ2-6; 7 nucleotides agree with TRBD1. The CDR3 has 19 residues. Germline CDR1 SGHVS, CDR2 FQNEAQ. V lost 2 bases to trimming and J lost 0 bases; unmatched junction nucleotides: 10. CDR3 sequence (DNA): TGTGCCAGCAGCTTATCAACCGGACAGGCCCTCTCTGGGGCCAACGTCCTGACTTTC. Translation: CASSLSTGQALSGANVLTF.

The sample holds many counts of this clonotype. The CDR3 region has the DNA TGTGCCAGCAGTTACGGACAGGGGACAGATACGCAGTATTTT. It is translated as CASSYGQGTDTQYF. The chain uses TRBV6-5 and TRBJ2-3; TRBD1 matches 9 bases. Germline V gives CDR1 MNHEY, CDR2 SVGAGI. The CDR3 runs to 14 residues. V lost 2 bases to trimming and J lost 3 bases; unmatched junction nucleotides: 0.

This clonotype has a handful of counts. The rearrangement joins TRBV6-5 to TRBJ1-1; D call uncertain. In germline, CDR1 is MNHEY, CDR2 SVGAGI. The CDR3 covers 16 residues. Deletions cut 5 bases from V and 0 bases from J, with 16 bases between. CDR3 sequence reads: CASSPLGPTLNTEAFF. DNA for the CDR3: TGTGCCAGCAGTCCTCTCGGACCTACTTTGAACACTGAAGCTTTCTTT.

This clonotype showed up just a few times. The chain joins TRBV12-3 or TRBV12-4 to TRBJ2-7; D unclear. Deletions cut 5 bases from V and 0 bases from J, with 14 bases between. The length of the CDR3 is 15 residues. The CDR3 DNA follows: TGTGCCAGCAGTCTCCGGGCAGAGAGCTCCTACGAGCAGTACTTC. Protein product: CASSLRAESSYEQYF.

This clonotype was counted a few times. The gene calls are TRBV7-8 and TRBJ1-6; TRBD1 might be the D (5 bases). Trimming removed 3 bases at V and 8 bases at J, with 20 bases between. The length of the CDR3 is 17 residues. CDR1 SGHVS and CDR2 FQNEAQ come from the germline V gene. DNA of the CDR3: TGTGCCAGCAGCTTTCTTGACGGAGGGGCTATGGATTCACCCCTCCACTTT. Amino acids: CASSFLDGGAMDSPLHF.

This sequence joins TRBV20-1 and TRBJ1-2; D gene ambiguous. V lost 1 base, J lost 3 bases, and 9 bases lay in between. This CDR3 contains 13 residues. The germline V gene encodes CDR1 DFQATT and CDR2 SNEGSKA (reference sequence). The CDR3 sequence is CSARVFRDYGYTF. The CDR3 DNA reads as TGCAGTGCTAGAGTATTTAGGGACTATGGCTACACCTTC.

The sample holds one count of this clonotype. A much larger clone differs from this one at a single base, so this may be a read error. The CDR3 does not end in the conserved phenylalanine or tryptophan, so this is likely a read error. This chain connects TRBV6-1 to TRBJ2-7; no reliable D call. This CDR3 contains 10 residues. CDR1 is MNHNS, CDR2 SASEGT, per germline. V shed 9 bases and J shed 6 bases, with 9 bases lying between them. CDR3 nucleotide sequence: TGTGCCAGTTCCTCGGTCGAGCAGTACTTA. This encodes CASSSVEQYL.